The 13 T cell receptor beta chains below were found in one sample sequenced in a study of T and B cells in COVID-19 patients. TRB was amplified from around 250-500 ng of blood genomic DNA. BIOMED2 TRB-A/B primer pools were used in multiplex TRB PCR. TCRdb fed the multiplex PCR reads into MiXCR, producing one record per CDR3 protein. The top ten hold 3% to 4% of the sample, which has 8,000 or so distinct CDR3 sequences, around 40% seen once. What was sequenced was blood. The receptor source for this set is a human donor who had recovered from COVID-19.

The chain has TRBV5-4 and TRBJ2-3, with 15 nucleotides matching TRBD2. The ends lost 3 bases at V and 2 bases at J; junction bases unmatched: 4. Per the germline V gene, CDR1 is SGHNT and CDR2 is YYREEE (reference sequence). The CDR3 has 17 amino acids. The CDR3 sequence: CASSSGLAGGVTDTQYF. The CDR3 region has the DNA TGTGCCAGCAGCTCGGGACTAGCGGGGGGAGTCACAGATACGCAGTATTTT.

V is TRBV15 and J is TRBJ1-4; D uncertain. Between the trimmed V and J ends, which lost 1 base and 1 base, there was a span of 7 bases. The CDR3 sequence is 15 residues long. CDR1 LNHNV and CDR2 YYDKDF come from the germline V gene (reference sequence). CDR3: CATSRVPGTNEKLFF. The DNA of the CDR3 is TGTGCCACCAGCAGAGTGCCGGGAACTAATGAAAAACTGTTTTTT.

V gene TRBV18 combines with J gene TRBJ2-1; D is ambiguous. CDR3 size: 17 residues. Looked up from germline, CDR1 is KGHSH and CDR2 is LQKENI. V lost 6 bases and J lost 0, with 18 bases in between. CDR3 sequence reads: CASSPRPPLISYNEQFF. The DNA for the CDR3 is TGTGCCAGCTCCCCTCGCCCCCCCTTAATCTCCTACAATGAGCAGTTCTTC.

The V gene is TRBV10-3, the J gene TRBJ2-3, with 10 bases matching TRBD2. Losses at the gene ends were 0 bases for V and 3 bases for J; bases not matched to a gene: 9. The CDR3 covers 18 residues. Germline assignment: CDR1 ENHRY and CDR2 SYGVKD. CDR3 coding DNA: TGTGCCATCAGTGAGTCCAGCGGGGGGGCCGGGCTGACAGATACGCAGTATTTT. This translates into CAISESSGGAGLTDTQYF.

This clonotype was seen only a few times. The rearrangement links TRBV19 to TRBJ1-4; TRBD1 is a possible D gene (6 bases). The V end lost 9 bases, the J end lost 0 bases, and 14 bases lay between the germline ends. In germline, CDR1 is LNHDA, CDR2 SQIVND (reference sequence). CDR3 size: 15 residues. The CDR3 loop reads CASRGHLPTNEKLFF. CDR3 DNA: TGTGCCAGCCGGGGGCATCTCCCAACTAATGAAAAACTGTTTTTT.

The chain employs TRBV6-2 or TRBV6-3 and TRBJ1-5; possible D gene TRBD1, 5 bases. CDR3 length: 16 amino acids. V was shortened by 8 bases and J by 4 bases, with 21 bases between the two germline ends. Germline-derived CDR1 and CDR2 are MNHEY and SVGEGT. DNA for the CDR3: TGTGCCAGCGCGGGTCAGGGTTCAGTCCAGAATCAGCCCCAGCATTTT. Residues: CASAGQGSVQNQPQHF.

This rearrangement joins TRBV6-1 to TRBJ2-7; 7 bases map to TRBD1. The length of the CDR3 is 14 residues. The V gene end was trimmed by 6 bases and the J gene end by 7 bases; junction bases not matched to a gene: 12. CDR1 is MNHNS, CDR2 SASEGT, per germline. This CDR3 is CASRIGQASREQYV. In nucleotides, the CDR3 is TGTGCCAGCAGGATAGGACAGGCTTCGCGGGAGCAGTACGTC.

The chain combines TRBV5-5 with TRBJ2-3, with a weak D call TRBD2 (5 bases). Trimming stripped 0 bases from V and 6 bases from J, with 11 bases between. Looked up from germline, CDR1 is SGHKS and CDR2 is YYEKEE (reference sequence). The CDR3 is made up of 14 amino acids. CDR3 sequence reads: CASSLEGDWDTQYF. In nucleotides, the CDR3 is TGTGCCAGCAGCTTGGAGGGAGATTGGGATACGCAGTATTTT.

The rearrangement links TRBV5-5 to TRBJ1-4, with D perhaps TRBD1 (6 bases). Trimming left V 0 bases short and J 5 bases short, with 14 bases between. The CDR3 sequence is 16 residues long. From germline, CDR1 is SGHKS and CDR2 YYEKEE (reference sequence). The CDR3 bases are TGTGCCAGCAGCTTGGAACGGCAGGGGACAAATGAAAAACTGTTTTTT. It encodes CASSLERQGTNEKLFF.

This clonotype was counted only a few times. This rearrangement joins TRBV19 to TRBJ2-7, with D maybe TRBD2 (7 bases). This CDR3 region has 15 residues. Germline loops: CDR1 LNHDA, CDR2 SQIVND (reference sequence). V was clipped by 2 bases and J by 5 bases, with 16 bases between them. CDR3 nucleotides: TGTGCCAGTAGTATATTAGGGGGAGGGGACCACGAGCAGTACTTC. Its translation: CASSILGGGDHEQYF.

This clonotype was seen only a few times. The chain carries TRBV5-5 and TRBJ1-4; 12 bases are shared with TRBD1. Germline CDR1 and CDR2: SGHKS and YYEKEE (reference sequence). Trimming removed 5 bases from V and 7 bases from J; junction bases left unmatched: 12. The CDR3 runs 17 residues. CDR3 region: CASRHPGTGGRGEKLFF. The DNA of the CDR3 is TGTGCCAGCAGGCACCCCGGGACAGGGGGCCGAGGTGAAAAACTGTTTTTT. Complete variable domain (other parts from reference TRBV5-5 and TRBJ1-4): DAGVTQSPTHLIKTRGQQVTLRCSPISGHKSVSWYQQVLGQGPQFIFQYYEKEERGRGNFPDRFSARQFPNYSSELNVNALLLGDSALYLCASRHPGTGGRGEKLFFGSGTQLSVL.

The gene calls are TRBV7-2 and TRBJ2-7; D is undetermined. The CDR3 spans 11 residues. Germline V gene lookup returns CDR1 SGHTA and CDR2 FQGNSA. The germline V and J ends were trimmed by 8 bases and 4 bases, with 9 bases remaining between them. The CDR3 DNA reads TGTGCCAGCGGGGTTGGGTACGAGCAGTACGTC. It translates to CASGVGYEQYV.

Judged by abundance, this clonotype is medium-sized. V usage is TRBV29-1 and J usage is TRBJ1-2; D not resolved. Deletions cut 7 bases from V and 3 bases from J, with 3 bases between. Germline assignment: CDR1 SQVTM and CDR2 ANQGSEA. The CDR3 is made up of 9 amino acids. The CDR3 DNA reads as TGCAGCGGAGACTATGGCTACACCTTC. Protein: CSGDYGYTF.